These T cell receptor beta chains were read from a single sample in a study of blood T cell repertoires in COVID-19. Produced via immunoSEQ multiplex PCR; TCRdb's table is partial and in-frame only. The table lists around 95,000 clones, 88% of them singletons. Sequencing was performed on peripheral blood. These receptor sequences come from a human donor in a cohort sampled during active COVID-19. Both conserved end residues are part of each CDR3. Each record gives: V gene, J gene, D gene, clone size, CDR3 DNA, CDR3 protein. A D gene is named only where the DNA matches it firmly. Clone size is stated in some rows and not others, as once, few, many or a class when expanded.

V: TRBV11-1
J: TRBJ2-3
D: -
size: -
DNA: TGTGCCAGCAGGGCCGGGACTTCGAGGACAGATACGCAGTATTTT
CDR3: CASRAGTSRTDTQYF

V: TRBV7-9
J: TRBJ2-2
D: -
size: -
DNA: TGTGCCAGCAGCTACAGGGACACCGGGGAGCTGTTTTTT
CDR3: CASSYRDTGELFF

V: TRBV20-1
J: TRBJ2-7
D: -
size: -
DNA: TGCAGTGCTAGTCAGGGCGAGATCGCCTACGAGCAGTACTTC
CDR3: CSASQGEIAYEQYF

V: TRBV7-8
J: TRBJ1-4
D: -
size: -
DNA: TGTGCCAGCAGCTTAGCGGGGGCCGCACCCCTGTTTTTT
CDR3: CASSLAGAAPLFF

V: TRBV5-1
J: TRBJ2-7
D: -
size: -
DNA: TGCGCCAGCAGCTTGGGGGGGCTAGGGACCTACGAGCAGTACTTC
CDR3: CASSLGGLGTYEQYF

V: TRBV24-1
J: TRBJ1-2
D: TRBD1
size: -
DNA: TGTGCCACCAGTGATACAGGGGATGTCGGTGGCTACACCTTC
CDR3: CATSDTGDVGGYTF

V: TRBV3-1/TRBV3-2
J: TRBJ1-1
D: -
size: -
DNA: TGTGCCAGCAGCCAAGTGGGCCAGTGGAACACTGAAGCTTTCTTT
CDR3: CASSQVGQWNTEAFF

V: TRBV5-1
J: TRBJ2-3
D: TRBD2
size: once
DNA: TGCGCCAGCAGCTTTGGCGCGGGAGGGGATACGCAGTATTTT
CDR3: CASSFGAGGDTQYF

V: TRBV6-6
J: TRBJ2-3
D: -
size: -
DNA: TGTGCCAGCAGTTCCGCCACCTCGGGAGATACGCAGTATTTT
CDR3: CASSSATSGDTQYF

V: TRBV9
J: TRBJ2-2
D: -
size: -
DNA: TGTGCCAGCAGCGATTTGGGGGCTAACACCGGGGAGCTGTTTTTT
CDR3: CASSDLGANTGELFF

V: TRBV5-8
J: TRBJ2-1
D: TRBD2
size: -
DNA: TGTGCCAGCAGCCCGACTAGCGGGAGGGCCCACGAGGGTGAGCAGTTCTTC
CDR3: CASSPTSGRAHEGEQFF

V: TRBV28
J: TRBJ2-2
D: TRBD1
size: -
DNA: TGTGCCAGCAGTTGGCAGGGGACAGGGCCGACCGGGGAGCTGTTTTTT
CDR3: CASSWQGTGPTGELFF

V: TRBV4-1
J: TRBJ2-2
D: TRBD2
size: -
DNA: TGCGCCAGCAGCCAAGTGGGGACTAGAGGGGCAAGGGGCGTCGCCGGGGAGCTGTTTTTT
CDR3: CASSQVGTRGARGVAGELFF

V: TRBV3-1/TRBV3-2
J: TRBJ2-2
D: -
size: -
DNA: TGTGCCAGCAGCCAAGTAGTCGCGGCCGGGGAGCTGTTTTTT
CDR3: CASSQVVAAGELFF

V: TRBV19
J: TRBJ2-5
D: TRBD2
size: -
DNA: TGTGCCAGTAGTACACTAGCGGGAGGTATGGAGACCCAGTACTTC
CDR3: CASSTLAGGMETQYF

V: TRBV5-5
J: TRBJ1-6
D: -
size: -
DNA: TGTGCCAGCAGCTTGGGGGCCGGGGGTTCACCCCTCCACTTT
CDR3: CASSLGAGGSPLHF

V: TRBV4-3
J: TRBJ2-3
D: -
size: -
DNA: TGCGCCAGCAGCCAAGATAGGGGGGGGCGCGGCACAGATACGCAGTATTTT
CDR3: CASSQDRGGRGTDTQYF

V: TRBV10-3
J: TRBJ2-6
D: TRBD1
size: -
DNA: TGTGCCATCAGTGGACAGGGGGGAGCGGCGGCCAACGTCCTGACTTTC
CDR3: CAISGQGGAAANVLTF

V: TRBV5-1
J: TRBJ2-5
D: TRBD2
size: -
DNA: TGCGCCAGCAGCTTGGCCGGGAGCGGGAGGGCCGGAGAGACCCAGTACTTC
CDR3: CASSLAGSGRAGETQYF

V: TRBV6-6
J: TRBJ1-3
D: -
size: once
DNA: TGTGCCAGCAGTTTCAGGGCACCTCGCTCTGGAAACACCATATATTTT
CDR3: CASSFRAPRSGNTIYF

V: TRBV5-1
J: TRBJ1-4
D: TRBD1
size: -
DNA: TGCGCCAGCAGCTCGACCACGACAGGGGATGAAAAACTGTTTTTT
CDR3: CASSSTTTGDEKLFF

V: TRBV5-1
J: TRBJ2-1
D: -
size: -
DNA: TGCGCCAGCAGCTCCTATGCGGGGAATGAGCAGTTCTTC
CDR3: CASSSYAGNEQFF

V: TRBV19
J: TRBJ1-2
D: -
size: -
DNA: TGTGCCAGTAGTATAAGAAGGACAGACGGCTACACCTTC
CDR3: CASSIRRTDGYTF

V: TRBV27
J: TRBJ1-2
D: -
size: -
DNA: TGTGCCAGCAGTTTAATTGGCAGGCGATCTGGCTACACCTTC
CDR3: CASSLIGRRSGYTF

V: TRBV10-3
J: TRBJ1-5
D: -
size: -
DNA: TGTGCCATCAGTGGTGCCGGGGGGCGCGGGGGGAATCAGCCCCAGCATTTT
CDR3: CAISGAGGRGGNQPQHF

V: TRBV7-2
J: TRBJ2-1
D: TRBD1
size: -
DNA: TGTGCCAGCAGCTTACGGTGGGGACAGGGCGGCAATGAGCAGTTCTTC
CDR3: CASSLRWGQGGNEQFF

V: TRBV28
J: TRBJ2-1
D: TRBD2
size: -
DNA: TGTGCCAGCAGACCCCGACTAGCGGCCTCCTACAATGAGCAGTTCTTC
CDR3: CASRPRLAASYNEQFF

V: TRBV5-1
J: TRBJ2-1
D: TRBD2
size: -
DNA: TGCGCCAGCAGCTTGGGCTGGGCTAGCGGGAGGACTTACAATGAGCAGTTCTTC
CDR3: CASSLGWASGRTYNEQFF

V: TRBV12-3/TRBV12-4
J: TRBJ1-2
D: TRBD1
size: once
DNA: TGTGCCAGCAGTCTGGGACAGGGCTATGGCTACACCTTC
CDR3: CASSLGQGYGYTF

V: TRBV18
J: TRBJ2-7
D: -
size: -
DNA: TGTGCCAGCTCACCGCCACTAGCACAGCACTACGAGCAGTACTTC
CDR3: CASSPPLAQHYEQYF

V: TRBV18
J: TRBJ2-1
D: TRBD2
size: -
DNA: TGTGCCAGCTCACCGTCTAGCGGGAGCCCTAACAATGAGCAGTTCTTC
CDR3: CASSPSSGSPNNEQFF

V: TRBV3-1/TRBV3-2
J: TRBJ1-2
D: TRBD1
size: once
DNA: TGTGCCAGCAGCCAAGGTGCAGGGGGGCATGGCTACACCTTC
CDR3: CASSQGAGGHGYTF

V: TRBV5-4
J: TRBJ2-3
D: TRBD2
size: -
DNA: TGTGCCAGCACCCTAGCGGGAGCGAGTACAGATACGCAGTATTTT
CDR3: CASTLAGASTDTQYF

V: TRBV27
J: TRBJ1-2
D: -
size: -
DNA: TGTGCCAGCAGTCCTCGGGACACCGGATGGAATGGCTACACCTTC
CDR3: CASSPRDTGWNGYTF

V: TRBV5-1
J: TRBJ2-7
D: -
size: -
DNA: TGCGCCAGCAGCGACAATACAGGGTACGAGCAGTACTTC
CDR3: CASSDNTGYEQYF

V: TRBV28
J: TRBJ1-3
D: -
size: -
DNA: TGTGCCAGCAGTGACATGGCCCGATCTGGAAACACCATATATTTT
CDR3: CASSDMARSGNTIYF

V: TRBV30
J: TRBJ2-5
D: -
size: -
DNA: TGTGCCTGGAGTGTTCCACTTACAGGGCACCAAGAGACCCAGTACTTC
CDR3: CAWSVPLTGHQETQYF

V: TRBV19
J: TRBJ2-3
D: TRBD1
size: -
DNA: TGTGCCAGTAGTATAGATCCAGCGGGACAGGGAGCAGATACGCAGTATTTT
CDR3: CASSIDPAGQGADTQYF

V: TRBV7-9
J: TRBJ2-1
D: -
size: -
DNA: TGTGCCAGCAGCTTGGCCCGCCGAGAGCAGTTCTTC
CDR3: CASSLARREQFF

V: TRBV3-1/TRBV3-2
J: TRBJ2-3
D: TRBD2
size: -
DNA: TGTGCCAGCAGCCAAGATGGACTAGCGGGTACAGATACGCAGTATTTT
CDR3: CASSQDGLAGTDTQYF

V: TRBV29-1
J: TRBJ2-5
D: -
size: once
DNA: TGCAGCGGGAACCTCGTAGCGGAAGAGACCCAGTACTTC
CDR3: CSGNLVAEETQYF

V: TRBV9
J: TRBJ2-5
D: TRBD2
size: -
DNA: TGTGCCAGCAGCGCGGCGGGGACTAGCCCCAAGACCCAGTACTTC
CDR3: CASSAAGTSPKTQYF

V: TRBV3-1/TRBV3-2
J: TRBJ2-3
D: TRBD1
size: -
DNA: TGTGCCAGCAGCCCCGGGCAGGGGGTCGCAGATACGCAGTATTTT
CDR3: CASSPGQGVADTQYF

V: TRBV3-1/TRBV3-2
J: TRBJ2-2
D: TRBD1
size: -
DNA: TGTGCCAGCAGCCCCGGACAGGGGGCACACACCGGGGAGCTGTTTTTT
CDR3: CASSPGQGAHTGELFF

V: TRBV5-1
J: TRBJ2-5
D: TRBD2
size: -
DNA: TGCGCCAGCAGCTCAGGGTCTAGCGGGAGGGCCTATGAGACCCAGTACTTC
CDR3: CASSSGSSGRAYETQYF